This T cell receptor beta chain originates from a study of graft-versus-host responses after intestinal transplantation. As for the study in general: Isolated intestinal, liver-intestinal, or multivisceral transplants had been given to the recipients.

Regarding the study as a whole: The study associated peak circulating GvH clone levels with early post-transplant HvG declines.

Worth noting for this clone: Its target is not known.

The repertoire was sequenced with immunoSEQ multiplex PCR; TCRdb's copy has only in-frame clones and lacks some. The data hold roughly 110,000 clones, with approximately 94% observed a single time. This receptor was obtained from a human donor who was the organ donor for an intestinal transplant. The sample was unstimulated CD4+ T cells sorted from spleen or lymph node cells, taken before transplant.

The CDR3 loop reads CASSLGENQPQHF. CDR3 in DNA: TGCGCCAGCAGCTTGGGGGAGAATCAGCCCCAGCATTTT. This chain connects TRBV5-1 to TRBJ1-5; D not certain. The V gene's germline CDR1 is SGHRS and CDR2 YFSETQ. V lost 0 bases and J lost 4, with 5 bases in between. This CDR3 is 13 amino acids long.